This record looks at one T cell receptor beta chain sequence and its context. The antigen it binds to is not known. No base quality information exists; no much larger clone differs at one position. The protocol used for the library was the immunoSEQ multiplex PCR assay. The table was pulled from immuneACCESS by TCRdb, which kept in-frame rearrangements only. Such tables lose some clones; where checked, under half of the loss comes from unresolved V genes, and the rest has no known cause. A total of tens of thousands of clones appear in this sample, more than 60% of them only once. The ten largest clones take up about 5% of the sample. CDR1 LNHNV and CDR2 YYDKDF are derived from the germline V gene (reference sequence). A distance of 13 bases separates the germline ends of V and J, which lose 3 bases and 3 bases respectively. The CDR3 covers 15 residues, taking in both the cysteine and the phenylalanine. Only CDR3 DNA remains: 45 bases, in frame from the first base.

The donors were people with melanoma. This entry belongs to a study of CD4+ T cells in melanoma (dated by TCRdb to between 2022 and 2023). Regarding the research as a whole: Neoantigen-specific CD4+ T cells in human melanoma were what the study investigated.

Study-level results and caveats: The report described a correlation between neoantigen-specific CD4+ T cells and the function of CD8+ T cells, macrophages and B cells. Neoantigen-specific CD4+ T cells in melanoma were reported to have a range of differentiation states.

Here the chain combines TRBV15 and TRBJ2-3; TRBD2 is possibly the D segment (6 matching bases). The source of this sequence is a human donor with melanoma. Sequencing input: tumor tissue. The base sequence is TGTGCCACCAGCAGGGGGCGGGGTCTAACAGATACGCAGTATTTT. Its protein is CATSRGRGLTDTQYF.